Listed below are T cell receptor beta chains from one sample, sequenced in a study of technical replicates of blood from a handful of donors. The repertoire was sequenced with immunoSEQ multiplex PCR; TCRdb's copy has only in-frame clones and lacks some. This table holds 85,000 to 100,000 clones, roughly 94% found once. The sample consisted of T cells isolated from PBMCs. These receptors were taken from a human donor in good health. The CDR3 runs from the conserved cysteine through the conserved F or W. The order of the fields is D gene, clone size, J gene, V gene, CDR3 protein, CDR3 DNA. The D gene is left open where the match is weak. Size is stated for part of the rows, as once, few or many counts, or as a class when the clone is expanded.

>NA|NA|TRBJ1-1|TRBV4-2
CASSQVVSQGHTEAFF
TGTGCCAGCAGCCAAGTGGTCTCCCAGGGTCACACTGAAGCTTTCTTT
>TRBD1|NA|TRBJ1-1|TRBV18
CASSPPGQGKAFF
TGTGCCAGCTCACCACCGGGACAGGGAAAAGCTTTCTTT
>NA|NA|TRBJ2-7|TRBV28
CASSGWVQGISYEQYF
TGTGCCAGCAGTGGGTGGGTCCAGGGGATCTCCTACGAGCAGTACTTC
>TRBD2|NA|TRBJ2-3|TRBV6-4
CASSDSSGGDTDTQYF
TGTGCCAGCAGTGACTCTAGCGGGGGGGACACAGATACGCAGTATTTT
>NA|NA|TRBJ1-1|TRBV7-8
CASSLHRGINMNTEAFF
TGTGCCAGCAGCTTACATCGGGGGATCAACATGAACACTGAAGCTTTCTTT
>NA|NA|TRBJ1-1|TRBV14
CASSQVGGRTEAFF
TGTGCCAGCAGCCAAGTTGGGGGCAGAACTGAAGCTTTCTTT
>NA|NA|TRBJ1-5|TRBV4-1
CASSHPPDRVGNQPQHF
TGCGCCAGCAGCCACCCTCCCGACCGGGTTGGCAATCAGCCCCAGCATTTT
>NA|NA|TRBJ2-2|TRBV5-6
CASSLVQGGELFF
TGTGCCAGCAGCTTGGTGCAGGGCGGGGAGCTGTTTTTT
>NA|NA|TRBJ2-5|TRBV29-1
CSVEIQGQQETQYF
TGCAGCGTTGAGATCCAGGGGCAACAAGAGACCCAGTACTTC
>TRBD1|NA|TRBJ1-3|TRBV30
CAWSPGQLSSGNTIYF
TGTGCCTGGAGTCCGGGACAGCTGAGCTCTGGAAACACCATATATTTT
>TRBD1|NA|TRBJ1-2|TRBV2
CASRNLDRGDYGYTF
TGTGCCAGCAGAAATTTGGACAGGGGAGACTATGGCTACACCTTC
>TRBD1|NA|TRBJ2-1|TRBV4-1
CASSQARQGDEQFF
TGCGCCAGCAGCCAAGCCCGACAGGGCGATGAGCAGTTCTTC
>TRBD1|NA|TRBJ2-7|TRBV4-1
CASSQDLGQVGSYEQYF
TGCGCCAGCAGCCAAGATCTCGGACAGGTGGGATCCTACGAGCAGTACTTC
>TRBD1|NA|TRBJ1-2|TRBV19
CASSKDRGGIYGYTF
TGTGCCAGTAGTAAGGACAGGGGCGGCATCTATGGCTACACCTTC
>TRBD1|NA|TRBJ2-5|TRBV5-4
CASSRAGQEETQYF
TGTGCCAGCAGCCGCGCTGGACAGGAGGAGACCCAGTACTTC
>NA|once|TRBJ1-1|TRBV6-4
CASSVQENTEAFF
TGTGCCAGCAGTGTTCAGGAGAACACTGAAGCTTTCTTT
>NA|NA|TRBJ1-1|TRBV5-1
CASSLAGANTEAFF
TGCGCCAGCAGCTTGGCAGGGGCGAACACTGAAGCTTTCTTT
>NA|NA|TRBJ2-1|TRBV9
CASRETSYNEQFF
TGTGCCAGCAGAGAAACTAGTTACAATGAGCAGTTCTTC
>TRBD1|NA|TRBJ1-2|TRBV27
CASSSGQGEGYGYTF
TGTGCCAGCAGTTCCGGACAGGGGGAGGGCTATGGCTACACCTTC
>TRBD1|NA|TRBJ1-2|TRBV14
CASSRRTGTDGYTF
TGTGCCAGCAGCCGTCGGACAGGCACAGATGGCTACACCTTC
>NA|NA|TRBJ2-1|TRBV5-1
CASSDLGPGLKNSYNEQFF
TGCGCCAGCAGCGACCTCGGACCAGGACTCAAAAACTCCTACAATGAGCAGTTCTTC
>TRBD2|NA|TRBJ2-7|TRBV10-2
CASIGTSGPYEQYF
TGCGCCAGCATAGGGACTAGCGGGCCCTACGAGCAGTACTTC
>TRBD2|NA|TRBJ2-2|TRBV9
CASSPLAGASNTGELFF
TGTGCCAGCAGCCCACTAGCGGGGGCCTCGAACACCGGGGAGCTGTTTTTT
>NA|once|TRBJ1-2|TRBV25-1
CASKIGGGYTF
TGTGCCAGCAAAATCGGGGGTGGCTACACCTTC
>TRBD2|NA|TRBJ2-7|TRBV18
CASSPPGLAVYEQYF
TGTGCCAGCTCACCACCGGGACTAGCGGTCTACGAGCAGTACTTC
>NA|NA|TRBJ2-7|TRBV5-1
CASSATGVSQVQYF
TGCGCCAGCAGCGCCACCGGGGTGAGTCAGGTGCAGTACTTC
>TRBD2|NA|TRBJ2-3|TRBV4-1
CASSQGAGGPSDTQYF
TGCGCCAGCAGCCAAGGGGCGGGAGGGCCCTCAGATACGCAGTATTTT
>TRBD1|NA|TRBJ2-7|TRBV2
CASRELGGRSSSYEQYF
TGTGCCAGCAGAGAACTAGGGGGCCGGTCAAGCTCCTACGAGCAGTACTTC
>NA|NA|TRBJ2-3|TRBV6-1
CASRSGGNADTQYF
TGTGCCAGCAGGTCAGGGGGGAATGCAGATACGCAGTATTTT
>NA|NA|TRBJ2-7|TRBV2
CASKYYPLLYEQYF
TGTGCCAGCAAATACTATCCCCTTCTCTACGAGCAGTACTTC
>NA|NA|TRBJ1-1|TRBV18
CASSSSGVKNTEAFF
TGTGCCAGCTCAAGCTCGGGGGTGAAGAACACTGAAGCTTTCTTT
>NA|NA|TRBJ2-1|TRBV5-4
CASSPQSRGVAYNEQFF
TGTGCCAGCAGCCCACAGTCCAGGGGGGTGGCCTACAATGAGCAGTTCTTC
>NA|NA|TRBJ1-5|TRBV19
CASKPRGGVNQPQHF
TGTGCCAGTAAACCACGAGGAGGAGTCAATCAGCCCCAGCATTTT
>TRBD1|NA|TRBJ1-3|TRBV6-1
CASSLTGAGNTIYF
TGTGCCAGCAGCTTAACAGGGGCTGGAAACACCATATATTTT
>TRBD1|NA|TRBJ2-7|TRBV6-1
CASSVGQGITIPKNEQYF
TGTGCCAGCAGTGTCGGACAGGGGATTACCATTCCTAAGAACGAGCAGTACTTC
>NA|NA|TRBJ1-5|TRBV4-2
CASSQEGQGLQPQHF
TGTGCCAGCAGCCAAGAAGGGCAGGGGCTTCAGCCCCAGCATTTT
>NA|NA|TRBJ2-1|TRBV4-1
CASSQEVQAGGEQFF
TGCGCCAGCAGCCAAGAGGTCCAAGCCGGCGGGGAGCAGTTCTTC
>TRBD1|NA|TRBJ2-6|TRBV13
CASSPWTGSGANVLTF
TGTGCCAGCAGCCCATGGACAGGCTCTGGGGCCAACGTCCTGACTTTC